Listed here are 30 T cell receptor beta chains from one sample, sequenced in a study of cytomegalovirus exposure and HLA in healthy donors. The protocol was immunoSEQ multiplex PCR, while the TCRdb copy is restricted to in-frame clones and leaves out a portion. The table records some 200,000 clones, more than 75% of them present only once. The sample comprised PBMCs. The receptors stem from a man between 25 and 39 years old in good health and CMV-seropositive.

The V call is TRBV4-3, the J call TRBJ2-7, with 8 bases that match TRBD2. The ends lost 0 bases at V and 4 bases at J; junction bases unmatched: 5. CDR1 and CDR2 (germline): LGHNA, YSLEER. The CDR3 has 15 residues. This CDR3 is CASSQDIGGAYEQYF. CDR3 nucleotides: TGCGCCAGCAGCCAAGATATCGGGGGGGCTTACGAGCAGTACTTC.

The rearrangement joins TRBV4-2 to TRBJ2-1; 10 bases agree with TRBD2. V lost 0 bases to trimming and J lost 1 base; unmatched junction nucleotides: 3. Looked up from germline, CDR1 is LGHNA and CDR2 is YNFKEQ. The CDR3 totals 17 residues. As DNA, the CDR3 is TGTGCCAGCAGCCAAGATCCTAGCGGGAGTTCCTACAATGAGCAGTTCTTC. Encoded protein: CASSQDPSGSSYNEQFF.

The rearrangement links TRBV19 to TRBJ1-5, with 7 bases identical to TRBD1. The germline CDR1 and CDR2 sequences are LNHDA and SQIVND (reference sequence). V shed 4 bases and J 6 bases; nucleotides not matched to a gene: 6. The CDR3 is made up of 14 amino acids. The CDR3 spells CASSNTGAAQPQHF. The CDR3 DNA is TGTGCCAGTAGTAACACAGGGGCGGCTCAGCCCCAGCATTTT.

V gene TRBV25-1 combines with J gene TRBJ2-7; TRBD2 might be the D (6 bases). V shed 9 bases and J shed 6 bases, with 24 bases lying between them. The CDR3 sequence is 15 residues long. Germline V gives CDR1 MGHDK, CDR2 SYGVNS. The CDR3: CASIGTGVSVSEQYF. For the CDR3, the DNA is TGTGCCAGTATAGGGACGGGGGTGTCAGTAAGCGAGCAGTACTTC.

The genes are TRBV25-1 and TRBJ1-4; D gene unclear. There are 15 residues in the CDR3. Germline CDR1 MGHDK, CDR2 SYGVNS. V lost 5 bases to trimming and J lost 5 bases, with 15 bases between them. This chain's CDR3 is CASSRHWTGNEKLFF. CDR3 DNA sequence: TGTGCCAGCAGTAGACATTGGACGGGGAATGAAAAACTGTTTTTT. Full variable domain (rest looked up from reference TRBV25-1 and TRBJ1-4): EADIYQTPRYLVIGTGKKITLECSQTMGHDKMYWYQQDPGMELHLIHYSYGVNSTEKGDLSSESTVSRIRTEHFPLTLESARPSHTSQYLCASSRHWTGNEKLFFGSGTQLSVL.

CDR3 bases: TGTGCCAGCAGCTTCGGACGCCTGCAAGAGACCCAGTACTTC. Translated, it gives CASSFGRLQETQYF. The V gene is TRBV5-4, the J gene TRBJ2-5, with D uncertain. Germline CDR1 is SGHNT and CDR2 is YYREEE (reference sequence). The CDR3 loop spans 14 amino acids. V lost 2 bases, J lost 2 bases, and 10 bases lay in between.

The chain is built from TRBV5-1 and TRBJ2-3; 11 positions agree with TRBD2. The CDR3 runs to 16 residues. The V gene's germline CDR1 is SGHRS and CDR2 YFSETQ. V gave up 0 bases and J gave up 5 bases; unmatched junction bases: 5. CDR3: CASSLALAGGRDTQYF. The CDR3 DNA reads as TGCGCCAGCAGCTTGGCCCTAGCGGGAGGTAGAGATACGCAGTATTTT. The complete variable domain, with remaining parts taken from reference TRBV5-1 and TRBJ2-3, reads KAGVTQTPRYLIKTRGQQVTLSCSPISGHRSVSWYQQTPGQGLQFLFEYFSETQRNKGNFPGRFSGRQFSNSRSEMNVSTLELGDSALYLCASSLALAGGRDTQYFGPGTRLTVL.

The chain joins TRBV19 to TRBJ2-1, with a possible D match to TRBD2 (6 bases). The CDR3 contains 14 residues. Germline values: CDR1 LNHDA, CDR2 SQIVND (reference sequence). The ends were cut back, 3 bases at V and 6 bases at J, with 12 bases in the middle. As DNA, the CDR3 is TGTGCCAGTAGTATCGCCGGGACTTTCAATGAGCAGTTCTTC. Protein product: CASSIAGTFNEQFF.

This rearrangement joins TRBV10-3 to TRBJ1-5; 7 positions match TRBD1. Looked up from germline, CDR1 is ENHRY and CDR2 is SYGVKD. Trimming cost V 6 bases and J 9 bases; bases outside gene matches: 11. The CDR3 totals 14 residues. The CDR3 nucleotides are TGTGCCATCAGCTCCACAGGGGAAGGGGGGCCCCAGCATTTT. Translating gives CAISSTGEGGPQHF.

This rearrangement joins TRBV28 to TRBJ1-5; D is ambiguous. V dropped 7 bases and J dropped 8 bases, with 6 bases sitting between them. Germline CDR1 and CDR2: MDHEN and SYDVKM. This CDR3 comprises 10 residues. CDR3 protein: CASNWEPQHF. DNA for the CDR3: TGTGCCAGCAACTGGGAGCCCCAGCATTTT.

The chain is built from TRBV5-1 and TRBJ2-5; 11 bases line up with TRBD1. Trimming cost V 3 bases and J 4 bases; bases outside gene matches: 11. The CDR3 has 17 residues. Germline CDR1 reads SGHRS; CDR2 reads YFSETQ. This chain's CDR3 is CASSSSRGQGALETQYF. The CDR3 nucleotides are TGCGCCAGCAGCTCCAGCCGAGGACAGGGGGCTTTAGAGACCCAGTACTTC.

The chain joins TRBV5-1 to TRBJ2-2, with D tentatively TRBD1 or TRBD2 (5 bases each). The CDR3 has 14 amino acids. With 7 bases removed from V and 6 bases from J, the gap between germline ends came to 16 bases. Germline CDR1 and CDR2: SGHRS and YFSETQ. As DNA, the CDR3 is TGCGCCAGCCGGGACCCGAGGGTCCCCGGGGAGCTGTTTTTT. It specifies CASRDPRVPGELFF.

CDR3: CASSPYRGVNYGYTF. Written as DNA, the CDR3 is TGTGCCAGCAGTCCATACAGGGGAGTAAACTATGGCTACACCTTC. This chain uses TRBV27 with TRBJ1-2, with 7 bases that match TRBD1. The germline V gene has CDR1 MNHEY and CDR2 SMNVEV (reference sequence). This CDR3 spans 15 amino acids. V gave up 5 bases and J gave up 2 bases; unmatched junction bases: 8.

The rearrangement links TRBV6-1 to TRBJ1-1, with D unresolved. This CDR3 comprises 15 residues. Trimming left V 1 base short and J 0 bases short, with 9 bases between. Germline CDR1 and CDR2: MNHNS and SASEGT. CDR3 protein: CASSEDWAMNTEAFF. The CDR3 DNA reads as TGTGCCAGCAGTGAAGATTGGGCTATGAACACTGAAGCTTTCTTT.

This clone was counted a few times. This chain uses TRBV2 with TRBJ1-4, with D uncertain. CDR3 length: 14 residues. Trimming shortened V by 4 bases and J by 3 bases, and 9 bases separated the two germline ends. Germline V lookup: CDR1 SNHLY, CDR2 FYNNEI. The CDR3 nucleotides are TGTGCCAGCAGTGTAATTGTGGCTAATGAAAAACTGTTTTTT. This gives the protein CASSVIVANEKLFF.

The chain has TRBV28 and TRBJ2-1; possibly TRBD2 for D (6 bases). Germline V lookup: CDR1 MDHEN, CDR2 SYDVKM. The ends were cut back, 3 bases at V and 6 bases at J, with 9 bases in the middle. CDR3 length equals 13 residues. The CDR3, as DNA: TGTGCCAGCAGTTTCGGGGGAGGCAATGAGCAGTTCTTC. This translates into CASSFGGGNEQFF.

CDR3 residues: CASSPPGTGLNEQYF. The CDR3 DNA sequence: TGTGCCAGCAGTCCACCCGGGACAGGGCTCAACGAGCAGTACTTC. V and J are TRBV28 and TRBJ2-7; TRBD1 matches at 9 bases. J gave up 5 bases and V 5 bases, and 10 bases lay outside the gene matches. Germline-derived CDR1 and CDR2 are MDHEN and SYDVKM. The CDR3 runs 15 residues.

This clone appeared a single time. In DNA, the CDR3 is TGTGCCAGTAGTATCGGCGGCGGGGAGCTGTTTTTT. It is translated as CASSIGGGELFF. The V gene is TRBV19, the J gene TRBJ2-2; no definite D call. The CDR3 extends over 12 amino acids. The V end was cut by 3 bases, the J end by 7 bases, with 6 bases between. The germline CDR1 and CDR2 sequences are LNHDA and SQIVND (reference sequence).

This chain connects TRBV30 to TRBJ1-4; D ambiguous. This CDR3 region has 16 residues. Between the trimmed V and J ends, which lost 1 base and 0 bases, there was a span of 12 bases. CDR1 is GTSNPN, CDR2 SVGIG, per germline (reference sequence). The CDR3 spells CAWSGVEDPTNEKLFF. For the CDR3, the DNA is TGTGCCTGGAGTGGGGTTGAAGATCCAACTAATGAAAAACTGTTTTTT.

The chain employs TRBV28 and TRBJ2-6; the D is unclear. The V end was cut by 3 bases, the J end by 0 bases, with 18 bases between. This CDR3 comprises 19 residues. CDR1 and CDR2 from the germline V gene are MDHEN and SYDVKM. CDR3 residues: CASSFPRQETYSGANVLTF. The CDR3 nucleotides are TGTGCCAGCAGTTTTCCGCGACAAGAGACTTACTCTGGGGCCAACGTCCTGACTTTC.

The rearrangement uses TRBV27 and TRBJ2-7; 11 bases are a match to TRBD2. Germline values: CDR1 MNHEY, CDR2 SMNVEV (reference sequence). The V gene end was trimmed by 6 bases and the J gene end by 2 bases; junction bases not matched to a gene: 6. This CDR3 spans 15 amino acids. This chain's CDR3 is CASSSLAGATYEQYF. For the CDR3, the DNA is TGTGCCAGCAGCTCACTAGCGGGGGCGACCTACGAGCAGTACTTC.

This clone showed up just a few times. The V gene is TRBV28, the J gene TRBJ2-7, with 8 positions matching TRBD2. Germline V lookup: CDR1 MDHEN, CDR2 SYDVKM. The CDR3 covers 14 residues. The ends lost 5 bases at V and 2 bases at J; junction bases unmatched: 5. The CDR3 loop is CASSQLADAYEQYF. The DNA of the CDR3 is TGTGCCAGCAGTCAACTAGCGGACGCCTACGAGCAGTACTTC.

J is TRBJ2-5 and V is TRBV7-9; D is ambiguous. The ends were cut back, 5 bases at V and 4 bases at J, with 11 bases in the middle. The CDR3 is made up of 13 amino acids. Germline-derived CDR1 and CDR2 are SEHNR and FQNEAQ (reference sequence). The CDR3 DNA reads TGTGCCAGCAGCCCCGTGGCCCGAGAGACCCAGTACTTC. It is translated as CASSPVARETQYF.

The CDR3 protein is CASSPKTGLGTDTQYF. The CDR3 nucleotides read TGTGCCAGCAGCCCCAAGACAGGGCTAGGCACAGATACGCAGTATTTT. This sequence joins TRBV7-3 and TRBJ2-3, with 7 positions matching TRBD1. The CDR3 has 16 residues. Per germline, CDR1 SGHTA and CDR2 FQGTGA. Trimming took 5 bases from V and 1 from J; bases not matched to a gene: 9.

The chain combines TRBV7-9 with TRBJ2-7; TRBD1 aligns across 7 bases. This CDR3 comprises 15 residues. Per the germline V gene, CDR1 is SEHNR and CDR2 is FQNEAQ (reference sequence). Trimming at V came to 2 bases and at J to 3 bases, leaving 7 bases not matched to a gene. The CDR3 reads CASSLSRGPLYEQYF. The DNA for the CDR3 is TGTGCCAGCAGCTTATCAAGGGGGCCTCTCTACGAGCAGTACTTC.

This chain links TRBV27 with TRBJ2-1; TRBD1 agrees at 9 bases. This CDR3 is built from 13 residues. Germline loops: CDR1 MNHEY, CDR2 SMNVEV (reference sequence). Unmatched junction bases numbered 1, after V lost 6 bases and J lost 4 bases. CDR3 sequence: CASRTGGYNEQFF. The CDR3 region has the DNA TGTGCCAGCAGGACAGGGGGTTACAATGAGCAGTTCTTC.

The CDR3 reads CASSQGAGSQGYTF. The DNA of the CDR3 is TGTGCCAGCAGCCAAGGGGCCGGAAGTCAGGGCTACACCTTC. The chain employs TRBV7-2 and TRBJ1-2; a possible D gene is TRBD1 (5 bases). This CDR3 is built from 14 residues. Trimming left V 5 bases short and J 8 bases short, with 18 bases between. Per germline, CDR1 SGHTA and CDR2 FQGNSA.

The J gene is TRBJ2-7, the V gene TRBV6-5; D is unclear. Germline V gives CDR1 MNHEY, CDR2 SVGAGI. Trimming removed 6 bases from V and 0 bases from J, with 18 bases in between. CDR3 length equals 16 residues. The CDR3 sequence is CASSYTRSTGSYEQYF. The DNA for the CDR3 is TGTGCCAGCAGCTACACGCGGTCAACGGGCTCCTACGAGCAGTACTTC.

V gene TRBV7-2 combines with J gene TRBJ2-1, with TRBD1 matching over 8 bases. Looked up from germline, CDR1 is SGHTA and CDR2 is FQGNSA. This CDR3 spans 16 amino acids. V lost 0 bases to trimming and J lost 9 bases; unmatched junction nucleotides: 10. As DNA, the CDR3 is TGTGCCAGCAGCTTAGCGCCGGACAGGGCCCAGGGTGAGCAGTTCTTC. Amino acid sequence: CASSLAPDRAQGEQFF.

V is TRBV5-4 and J is TRBJ2-7, with unresolved D. The germline V gene encodes CDR1 SGHNT and CDR2 YYREEE (reference sequence). Trimming left V 1 base short and J 1 base short, with 15 bases between. This CDR3 is 16 amino acids long. The CDR3 reads CASSLNSARISYEQYF. The DNA of the CDR3 is TGTGCCAGCAGCTTGAATTCAGCCAGGATTTCCTACGAGCAGTACTTC.